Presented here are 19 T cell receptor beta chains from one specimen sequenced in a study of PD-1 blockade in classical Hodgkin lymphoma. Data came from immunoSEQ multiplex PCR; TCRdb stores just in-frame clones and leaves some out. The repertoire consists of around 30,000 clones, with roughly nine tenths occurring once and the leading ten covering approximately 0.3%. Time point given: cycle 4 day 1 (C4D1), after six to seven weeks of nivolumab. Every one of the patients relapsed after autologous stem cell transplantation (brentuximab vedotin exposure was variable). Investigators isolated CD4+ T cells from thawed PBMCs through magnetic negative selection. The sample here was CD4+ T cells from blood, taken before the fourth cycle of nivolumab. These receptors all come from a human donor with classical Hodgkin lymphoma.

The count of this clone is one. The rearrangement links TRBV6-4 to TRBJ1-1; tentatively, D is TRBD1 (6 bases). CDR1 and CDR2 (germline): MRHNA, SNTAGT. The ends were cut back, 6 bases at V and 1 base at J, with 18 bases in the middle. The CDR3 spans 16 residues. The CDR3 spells CASRVYRVRRNTEAFF. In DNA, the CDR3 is TGTGCCAGCAGGGTCTACAGGGTTAGGAGGAACACTGAAGCTTTCTTT.

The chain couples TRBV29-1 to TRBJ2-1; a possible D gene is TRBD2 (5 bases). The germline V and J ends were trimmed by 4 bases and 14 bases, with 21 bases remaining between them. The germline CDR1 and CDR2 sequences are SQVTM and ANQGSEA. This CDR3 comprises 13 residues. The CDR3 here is CSVGRLSGIGKFF. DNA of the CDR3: TGCAGCGTTGGGCGACTCTCAGGCATCGGGAAGTTCTTC.

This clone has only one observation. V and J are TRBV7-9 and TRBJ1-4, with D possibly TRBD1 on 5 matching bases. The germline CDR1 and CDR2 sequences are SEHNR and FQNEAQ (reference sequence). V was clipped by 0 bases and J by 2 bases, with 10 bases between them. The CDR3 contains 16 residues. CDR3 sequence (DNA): TGTGCCAGCAGCTTAGCGGGTCGGGGGACTAATGAAAAACTGTTTTTT. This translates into CASSLAGRGTNEKLFF. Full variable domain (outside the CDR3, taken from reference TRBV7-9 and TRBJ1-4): DTGVSQNPRHKITKRGQNVTFRCDPISEHNRLYWYRQTLGQGPEFLTYFQNEAQLEKSRLLSDRFSAERPKGSFSTLEIQRTEQGDSAMYLCASSLAGRGTNEKLFFGSGTQLSVL.

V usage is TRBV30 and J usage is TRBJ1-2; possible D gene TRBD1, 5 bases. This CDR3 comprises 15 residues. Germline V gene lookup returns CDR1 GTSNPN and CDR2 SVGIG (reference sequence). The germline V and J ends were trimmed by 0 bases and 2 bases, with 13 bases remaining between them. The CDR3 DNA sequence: TGTGCCTGGAGTGTCAGCCAGGGAGCGAACTATGGCTACACCTTC. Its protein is CAWSVSQGANYGYTF.

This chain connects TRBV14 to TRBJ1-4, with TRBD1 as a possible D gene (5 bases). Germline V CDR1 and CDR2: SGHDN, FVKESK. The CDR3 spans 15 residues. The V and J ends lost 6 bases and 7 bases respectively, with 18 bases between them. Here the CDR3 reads CASSFIAVQGEKLFF. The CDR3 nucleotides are TGTGCCAGCAGTTTCATAGCCGTCCAGGGTGAAAAACTGTTTTTT.

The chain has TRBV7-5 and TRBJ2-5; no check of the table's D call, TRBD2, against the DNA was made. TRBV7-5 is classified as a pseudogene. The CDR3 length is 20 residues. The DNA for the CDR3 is TGTGTCAGAAGCTTAGATCCTACTAGCGGCGCCAGGTTTAGCCAAGAGACCCAGTACTTC. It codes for CVRSLDPTSGARFSQETQYF.

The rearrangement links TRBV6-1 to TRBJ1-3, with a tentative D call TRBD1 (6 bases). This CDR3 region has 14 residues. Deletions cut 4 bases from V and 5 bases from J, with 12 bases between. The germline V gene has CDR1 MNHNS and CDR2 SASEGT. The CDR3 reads CASSGRTGRNTIYF. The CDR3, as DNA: TGTGCCAGCAGTGGGCGAACAGGGAGAAACACCATATATTTT.

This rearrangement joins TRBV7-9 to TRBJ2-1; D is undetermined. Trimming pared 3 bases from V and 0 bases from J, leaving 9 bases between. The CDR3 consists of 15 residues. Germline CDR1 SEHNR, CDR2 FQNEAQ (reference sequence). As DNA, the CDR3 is TGTGCCAGCAGCTTTGGGCAGGCCTCCTACAATGAGCAGTTCTTC. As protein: CASSFGQASYNEQFF.

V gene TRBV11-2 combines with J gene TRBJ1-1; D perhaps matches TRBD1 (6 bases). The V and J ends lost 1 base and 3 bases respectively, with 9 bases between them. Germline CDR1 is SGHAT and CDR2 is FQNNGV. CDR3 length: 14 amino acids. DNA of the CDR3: TGTGCCAGCAGCTTAGTCACAGGGTACACTGAAGCTTTCTTT. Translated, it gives CASSLVTGYTEAFF.

CDR3 nucleotides: TGTGCCAGCTCACTCACGACAGGGGGCGGAAAAATGAACACTGAAGCTTTCTTT. It encodes CASSLTTGGGKMNTEAFF. The chain links TRBV18 to TRBJ1-1; TRBD1 agrees at 10 bases. The CDR3 has 18 amino acids. The junction had 11 bases not matched to a gene; V was cut back by 4 bases and J by 0 bases. Germline V CDR1 and CDR2: KGHSH, LQKENI.

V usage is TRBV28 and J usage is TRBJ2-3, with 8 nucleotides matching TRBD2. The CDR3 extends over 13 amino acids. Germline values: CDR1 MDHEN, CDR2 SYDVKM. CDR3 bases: TGTGTCACGTGCGGCGGGAGGTGTGATACGCAGTATTTT. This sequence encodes CVTCGGRCDTQYF.

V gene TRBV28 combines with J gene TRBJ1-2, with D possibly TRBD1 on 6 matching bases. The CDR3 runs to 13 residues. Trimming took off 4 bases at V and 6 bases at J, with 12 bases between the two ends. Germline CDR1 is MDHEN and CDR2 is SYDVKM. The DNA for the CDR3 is TGTGCCAGCAGTTCCGGGACAATTAATGGCTACACCTTC. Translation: CASSSGTINGYTF.

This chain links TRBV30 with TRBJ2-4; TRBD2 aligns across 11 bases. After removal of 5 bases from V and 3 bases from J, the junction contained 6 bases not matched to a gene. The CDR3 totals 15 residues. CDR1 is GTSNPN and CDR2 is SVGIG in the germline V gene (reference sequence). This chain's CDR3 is CAWGTSGAYKNIQYF. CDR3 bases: TGTGCCTGGGGGACTAGCGGAGCATACAAAAACATTCAGTACTTC.

CDR3 protein: CASSLFGTGVEKLFF. For the CDR3, the DNA is TGTGCCAGCAGTTTATTCGGGACAGGGGTTGAAAAACTGTTTTTT. The rearrangement links TRBV27 to TRBJ1-4, with 10 bases matching TRBD1. J was trimmed by 7 bases and V by 1 base; bases with no gene match: 3. The length of the CDR3 is 15 residues. Germline V gene data show CDR1 as MNHEY and CDR2 as SMNVEV (reference sequence).

This CDR3 is CASSLVGVFYGYTF. In DNA form, the CDR3 reads TGTGCCAGCAGCTTAGTCGGGGTTTTCTATGGCTACACCTTC. The chain joins TRBV7-9 to TRBJ1-2, with D uncertain. CDR3 length: 14 residues. Trimming stripped 1 base from V and 4 bases from J, with 10 bases between. Germline V CDR1 and CDR2: SEHNR, FQNEAQ (reference sequence).

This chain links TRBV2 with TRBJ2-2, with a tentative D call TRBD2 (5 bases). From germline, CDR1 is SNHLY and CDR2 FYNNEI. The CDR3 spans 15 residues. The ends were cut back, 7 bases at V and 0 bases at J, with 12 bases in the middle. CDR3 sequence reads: CASTSGNSNTGELFF. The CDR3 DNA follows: TGTGCCAGCACCTCCGGGAACTCGAACACCGGGGAGCTGTTTTTT.

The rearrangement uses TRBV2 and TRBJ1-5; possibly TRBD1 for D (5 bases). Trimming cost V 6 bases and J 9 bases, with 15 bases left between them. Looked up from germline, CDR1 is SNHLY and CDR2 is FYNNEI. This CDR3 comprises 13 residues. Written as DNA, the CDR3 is TGTGCCAGCAGCCGGGGACTCCTGGGGCCCCAGCATTTT. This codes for CASSRGLLGPQHF.

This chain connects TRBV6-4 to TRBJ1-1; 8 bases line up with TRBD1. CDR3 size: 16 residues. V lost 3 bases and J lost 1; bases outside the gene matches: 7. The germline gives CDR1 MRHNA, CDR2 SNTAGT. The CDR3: CASSDLPGQGNTEAFF. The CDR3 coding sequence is TGTGCCAGCAGTGATCTCCCAGGACAGGGGAACACTGAAGCTTTCTTT.

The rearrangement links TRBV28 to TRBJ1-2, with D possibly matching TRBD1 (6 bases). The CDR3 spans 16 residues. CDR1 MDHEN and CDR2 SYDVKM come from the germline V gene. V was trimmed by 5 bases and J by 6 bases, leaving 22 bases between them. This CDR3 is CASSKTPPRGQDGYTF. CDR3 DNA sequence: TGTGCCAGCAGTAAGACCCCGCCCCGGGGGCAGGATGGCTACACCTTC.